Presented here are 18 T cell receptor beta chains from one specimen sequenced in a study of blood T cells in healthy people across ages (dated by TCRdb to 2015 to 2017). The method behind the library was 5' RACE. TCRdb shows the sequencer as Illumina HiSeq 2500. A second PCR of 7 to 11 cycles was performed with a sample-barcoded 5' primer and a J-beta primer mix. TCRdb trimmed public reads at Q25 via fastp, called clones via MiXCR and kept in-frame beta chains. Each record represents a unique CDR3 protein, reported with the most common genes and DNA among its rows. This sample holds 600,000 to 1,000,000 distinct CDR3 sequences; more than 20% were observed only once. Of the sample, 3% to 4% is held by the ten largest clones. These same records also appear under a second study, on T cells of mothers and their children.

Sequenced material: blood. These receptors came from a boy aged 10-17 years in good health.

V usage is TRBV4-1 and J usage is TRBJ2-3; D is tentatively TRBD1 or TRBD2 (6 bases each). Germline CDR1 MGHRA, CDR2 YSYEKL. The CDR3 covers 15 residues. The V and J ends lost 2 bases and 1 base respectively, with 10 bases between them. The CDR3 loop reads CASSQRGDGTDTQYF. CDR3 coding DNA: TGCGCCAGCAGCCAAAGGGGGGACGGCACAGATACGCAGTATTTT.

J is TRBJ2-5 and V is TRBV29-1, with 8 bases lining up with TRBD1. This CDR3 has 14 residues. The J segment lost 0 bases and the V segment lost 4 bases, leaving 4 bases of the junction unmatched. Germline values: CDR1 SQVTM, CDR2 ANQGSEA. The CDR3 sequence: CSVGQGAYQETQYF. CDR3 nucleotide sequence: TGCAGCGTTGGGCAGGGGGCCTACCAAGAGACCCAGTACTTC.

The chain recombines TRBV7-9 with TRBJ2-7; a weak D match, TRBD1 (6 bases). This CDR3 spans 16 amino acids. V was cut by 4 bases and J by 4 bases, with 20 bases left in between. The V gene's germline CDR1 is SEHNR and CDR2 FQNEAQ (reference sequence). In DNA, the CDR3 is TGTGCCAGCAGCTCCCTATTTCCGACAGGACAGTACGAGCAGTACTTC. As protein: CASSSLFPTGQYEQYF. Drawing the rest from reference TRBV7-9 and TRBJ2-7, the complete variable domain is DTGVSQNPRHKITKRGQNVTFRCDPISEHNRLYWYRQTLGQGPEFLTYFQNEAQLEKSRLLSDRFSAERPKGSFSTLEIQRTEQGDSAMYLCASSSLFPTGQYEQYFGPGTRLTVT.

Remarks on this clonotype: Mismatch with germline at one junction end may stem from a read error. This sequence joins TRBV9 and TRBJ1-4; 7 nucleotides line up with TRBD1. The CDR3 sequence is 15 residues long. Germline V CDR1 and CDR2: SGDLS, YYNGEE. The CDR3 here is CASSVATGRNEKPFF. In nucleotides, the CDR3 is TGTGCCAGCAGCGTAGCGACAGGGAGAAATGAAAAACCGTTTTTT.

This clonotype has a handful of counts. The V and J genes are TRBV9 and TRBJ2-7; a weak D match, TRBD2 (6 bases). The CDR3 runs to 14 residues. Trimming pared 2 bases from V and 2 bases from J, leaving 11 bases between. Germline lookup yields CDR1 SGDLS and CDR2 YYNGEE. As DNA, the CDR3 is TGTGCCAGCAGCGTGACAACTAGCACCTACGAGCAGTACTTC. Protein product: CASSVTTSTYEQYF.

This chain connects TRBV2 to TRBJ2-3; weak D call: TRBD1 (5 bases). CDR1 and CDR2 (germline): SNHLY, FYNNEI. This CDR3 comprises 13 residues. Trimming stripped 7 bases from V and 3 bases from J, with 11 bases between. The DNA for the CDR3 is TGTGCCAGCAAAGGGGATGCGACAGATACGCAGTATTTT. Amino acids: CASKGDATDTQYF.

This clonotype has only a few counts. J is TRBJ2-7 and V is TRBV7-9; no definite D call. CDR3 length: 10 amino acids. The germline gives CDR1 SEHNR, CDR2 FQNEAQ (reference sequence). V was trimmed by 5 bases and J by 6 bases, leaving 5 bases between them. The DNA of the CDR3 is TGTGCCAGCAGCGGTGGCGAGCAGTACTTC. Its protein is CASSGGEQYF.

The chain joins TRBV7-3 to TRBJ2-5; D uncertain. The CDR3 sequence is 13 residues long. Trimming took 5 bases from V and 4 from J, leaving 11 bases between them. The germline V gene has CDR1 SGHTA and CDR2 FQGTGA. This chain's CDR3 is CASSVSFGETQYF. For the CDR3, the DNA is TGTGCCAGCAGCGTTAGTTTTGGAGAGACCCAGTACTTC.

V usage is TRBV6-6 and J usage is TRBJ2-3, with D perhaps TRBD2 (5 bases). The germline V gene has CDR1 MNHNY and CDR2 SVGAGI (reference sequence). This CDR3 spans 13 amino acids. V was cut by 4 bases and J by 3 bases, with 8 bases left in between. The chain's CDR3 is CASSWERTDTQYF. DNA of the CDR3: TGTGCCAGCAGTTGGGAGAGGACAGATACGCAGTATTTT.

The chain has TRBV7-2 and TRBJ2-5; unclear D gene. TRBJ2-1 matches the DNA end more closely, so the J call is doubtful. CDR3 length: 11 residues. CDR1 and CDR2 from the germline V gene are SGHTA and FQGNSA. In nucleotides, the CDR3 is TGTGCCAGCAGCTTAGAGCTTGAGCAGTTCTTC. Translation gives CASSLELEQFF.

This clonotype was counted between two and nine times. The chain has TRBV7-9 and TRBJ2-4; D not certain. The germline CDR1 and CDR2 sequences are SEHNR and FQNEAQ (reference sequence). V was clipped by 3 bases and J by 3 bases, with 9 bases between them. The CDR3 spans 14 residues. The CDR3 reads CASSFYSDKNIQYF. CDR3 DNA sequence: TGTGCCAGCAGCTTTTACAGCGACAAAAACATTCAGTACTTC.

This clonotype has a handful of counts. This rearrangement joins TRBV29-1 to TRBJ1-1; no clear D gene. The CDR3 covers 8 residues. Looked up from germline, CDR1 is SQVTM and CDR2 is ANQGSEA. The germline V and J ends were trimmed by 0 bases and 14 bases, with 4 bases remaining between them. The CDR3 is CSVEDLFF. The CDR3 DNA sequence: TGCAGCGTTGAAGACTTATTCTTT. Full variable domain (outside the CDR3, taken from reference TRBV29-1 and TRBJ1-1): SAVISQKPSRDICQRGTSLTIQCQVDSQVTMMFWYRQQPGQSLTLIATANQGSEATYESGFVIDKFPISRPNLTFSTLTVSNMSPEDSSIYLCSVEDLFFGQGTRLTVV.

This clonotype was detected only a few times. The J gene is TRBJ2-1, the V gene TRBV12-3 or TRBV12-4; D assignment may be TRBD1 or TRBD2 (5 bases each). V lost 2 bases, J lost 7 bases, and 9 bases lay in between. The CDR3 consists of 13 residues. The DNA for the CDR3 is TGTGCCAGCAGTTTACCCGGGGCGAATGAGCAGTTCTTC. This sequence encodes CASSLPGANEQFF.

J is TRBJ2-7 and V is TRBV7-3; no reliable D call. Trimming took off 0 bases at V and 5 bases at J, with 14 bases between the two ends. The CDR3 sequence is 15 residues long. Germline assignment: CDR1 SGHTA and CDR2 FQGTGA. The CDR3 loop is CASSLTDALADEQYF. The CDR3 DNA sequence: TGTGCCAGCAGCTTAACGGATGCGTTGGCCGACGAGCAGTACTTC.

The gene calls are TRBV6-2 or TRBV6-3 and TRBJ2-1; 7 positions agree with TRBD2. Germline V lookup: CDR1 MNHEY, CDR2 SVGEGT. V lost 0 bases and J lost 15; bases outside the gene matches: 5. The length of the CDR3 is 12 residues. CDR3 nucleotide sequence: TGTGCCAGCAGTTACTCGAACGGGGGGATGTTCTTC. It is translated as CASSYSNGGMFF.

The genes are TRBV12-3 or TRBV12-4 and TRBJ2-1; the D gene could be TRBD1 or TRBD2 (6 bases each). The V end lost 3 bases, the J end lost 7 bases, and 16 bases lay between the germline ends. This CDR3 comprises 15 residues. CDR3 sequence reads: CASSFVGGLYNEQFF. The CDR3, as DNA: TGTGCCAGCAGTTTTGTGGGGGGCTTATATAATGAGCAGTTCTTC.

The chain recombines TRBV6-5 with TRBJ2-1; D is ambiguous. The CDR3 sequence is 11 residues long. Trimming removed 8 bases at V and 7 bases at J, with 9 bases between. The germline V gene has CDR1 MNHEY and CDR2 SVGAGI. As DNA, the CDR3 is TGTGCCAGCGCCAACGCTAATGAGCAGTTCTTC. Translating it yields CASANANEQFF.

The CDR3 sequence is CASRKEVRQFF. The CDR3 DNA follows: TGTGCCAGCCGAAAGGAGGTGAGGCAGTTCTTC. V and J are TRBV6-6 and TRBJ2-1, with D perhaps TRBD2 (5 bases). The V gene lost 8 bases and the J gene lost 12 bases, with 14 bases spanning the gap. The CDR3 runs 11 residues. Germline CDR1 MNHNY, CDR2 SVGAGI (reference sequence).